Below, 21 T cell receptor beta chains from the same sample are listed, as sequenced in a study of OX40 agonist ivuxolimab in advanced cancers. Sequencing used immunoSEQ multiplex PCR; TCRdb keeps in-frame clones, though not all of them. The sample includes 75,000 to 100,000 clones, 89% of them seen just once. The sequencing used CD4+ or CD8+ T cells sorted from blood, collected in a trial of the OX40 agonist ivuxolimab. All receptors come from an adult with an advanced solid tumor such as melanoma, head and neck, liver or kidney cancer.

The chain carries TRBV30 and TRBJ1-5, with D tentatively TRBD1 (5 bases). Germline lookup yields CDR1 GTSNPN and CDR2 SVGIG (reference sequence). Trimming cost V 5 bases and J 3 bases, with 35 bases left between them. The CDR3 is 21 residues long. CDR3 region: CAWYNRQGQAIGGGNNQPQHF. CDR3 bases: TGTGCCTGGTACAACCGGCAGGGTCAGGCAATCGGGGGGGGGAACAATCAGCCCCAGCATTTT.

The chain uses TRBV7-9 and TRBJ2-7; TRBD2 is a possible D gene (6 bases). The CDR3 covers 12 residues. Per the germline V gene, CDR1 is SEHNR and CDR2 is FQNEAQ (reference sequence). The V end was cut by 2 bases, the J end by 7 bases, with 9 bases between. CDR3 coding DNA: TGTGCCAGCAGCTTACTGGGGGGAGAGCAGTACTTC. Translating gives CASSLLGGEQYF.

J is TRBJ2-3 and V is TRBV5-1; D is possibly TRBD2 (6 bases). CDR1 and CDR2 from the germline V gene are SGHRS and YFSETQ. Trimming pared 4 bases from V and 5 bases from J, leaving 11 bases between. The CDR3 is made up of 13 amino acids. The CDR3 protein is CASSPSGVDTQYF. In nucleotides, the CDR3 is TGCGCCAGCAGCCCGTCGGGGGTAGATACGCAGTATTTT.

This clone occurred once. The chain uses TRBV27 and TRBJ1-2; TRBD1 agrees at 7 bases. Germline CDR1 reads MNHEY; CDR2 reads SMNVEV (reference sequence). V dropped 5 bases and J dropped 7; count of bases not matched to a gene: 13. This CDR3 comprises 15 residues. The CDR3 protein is CASSPQRGPLRGYTF. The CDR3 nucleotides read TGTGCCAGCAGTCCCCAAAGGGGGCCTCTTCGTGGCTACACCTTC.

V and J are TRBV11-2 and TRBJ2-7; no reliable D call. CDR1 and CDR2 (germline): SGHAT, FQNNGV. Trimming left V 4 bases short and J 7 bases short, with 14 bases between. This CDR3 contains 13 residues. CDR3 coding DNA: TGTGCCAGCAGCTCGGTCGGGCTGGGGGAGCAGTACTTC. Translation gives CASSSVGLGEQYF.

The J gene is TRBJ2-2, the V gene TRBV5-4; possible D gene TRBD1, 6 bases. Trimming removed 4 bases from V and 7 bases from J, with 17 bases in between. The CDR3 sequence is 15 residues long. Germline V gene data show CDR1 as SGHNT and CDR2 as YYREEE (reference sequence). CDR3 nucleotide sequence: TGTGCCAGCAGCCCACCCGTACAGGGAGTCGGGGAGCTGTTTTTT. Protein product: CASSPPVQGVGELFF.

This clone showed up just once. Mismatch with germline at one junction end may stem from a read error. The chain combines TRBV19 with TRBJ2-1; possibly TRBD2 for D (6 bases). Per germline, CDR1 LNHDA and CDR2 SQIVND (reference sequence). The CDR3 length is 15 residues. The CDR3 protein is CASSMATSSDNEQFF. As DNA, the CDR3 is TGTGCCAGTAGTATGGCCACTAGCTCCGACAATGAGCAGTTCTTC.

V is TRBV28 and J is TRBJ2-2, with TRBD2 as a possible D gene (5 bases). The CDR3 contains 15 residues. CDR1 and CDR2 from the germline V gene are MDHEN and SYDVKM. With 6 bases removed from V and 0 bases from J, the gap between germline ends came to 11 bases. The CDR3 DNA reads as TGTGCCAGCAGCACGCGGGTATCGAACACCGGGGAGCTGTTTTTT. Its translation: CASSTRVSNTGELFF.

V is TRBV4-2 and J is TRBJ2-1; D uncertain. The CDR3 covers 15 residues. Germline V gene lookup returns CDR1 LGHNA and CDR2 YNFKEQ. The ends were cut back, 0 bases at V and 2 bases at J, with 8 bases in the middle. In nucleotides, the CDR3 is TGTGCCAGCAGCCAAGATCTGACGACCTACAATGAGCAGTTCTTC. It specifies CASSQDLTTYNEQFF.

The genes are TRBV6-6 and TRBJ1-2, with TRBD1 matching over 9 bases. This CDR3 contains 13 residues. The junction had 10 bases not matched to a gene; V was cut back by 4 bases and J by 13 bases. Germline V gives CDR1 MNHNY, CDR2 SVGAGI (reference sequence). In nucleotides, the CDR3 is TGTGCCAGCAGTTGGGGACAGGGTTACCCATGCACCTTC. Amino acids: CASSWGQGYPCTF.

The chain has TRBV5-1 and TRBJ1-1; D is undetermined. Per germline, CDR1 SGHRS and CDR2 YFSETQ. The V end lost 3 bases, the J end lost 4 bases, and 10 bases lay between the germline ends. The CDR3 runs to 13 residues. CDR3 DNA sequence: TGCGCCAGCAGCTCCCAGGAGGCCACTGAAGCTTTCTTT. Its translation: CASSSQEATEAFF.

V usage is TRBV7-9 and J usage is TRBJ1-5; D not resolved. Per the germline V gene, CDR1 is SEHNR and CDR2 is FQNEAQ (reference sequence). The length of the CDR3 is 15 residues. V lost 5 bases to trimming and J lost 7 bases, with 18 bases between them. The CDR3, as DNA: TGTGCCAGCAGCCCAAATTCGGGGAGCACGCAGCCCCAGCATTTT. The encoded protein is CASSPNSGSTQPQHF.

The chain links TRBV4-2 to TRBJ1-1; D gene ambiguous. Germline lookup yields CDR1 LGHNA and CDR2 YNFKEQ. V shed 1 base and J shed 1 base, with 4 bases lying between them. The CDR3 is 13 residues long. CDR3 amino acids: CASSQGENTEAFF. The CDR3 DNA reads TGTGCCAGCAGCCAAGGGGAGAACACTGAAGCTTTCTTT.

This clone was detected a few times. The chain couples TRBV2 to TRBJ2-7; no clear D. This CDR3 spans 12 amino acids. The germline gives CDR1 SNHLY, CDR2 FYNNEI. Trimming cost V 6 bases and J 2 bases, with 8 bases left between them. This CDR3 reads CASSRVAYEQYF. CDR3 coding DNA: TGTGCCAGCAGCCGGGTCGCCTACGAGCAGTACTTC.

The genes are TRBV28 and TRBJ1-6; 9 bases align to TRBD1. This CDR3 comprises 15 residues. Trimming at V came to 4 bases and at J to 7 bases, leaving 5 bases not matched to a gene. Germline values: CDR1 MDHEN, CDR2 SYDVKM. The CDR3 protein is CASSSGQGLNSPLHF. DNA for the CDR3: TGTGCCAGCAGTTCGGGACAGGGATTGAATTCACCCCTCCACTTT.

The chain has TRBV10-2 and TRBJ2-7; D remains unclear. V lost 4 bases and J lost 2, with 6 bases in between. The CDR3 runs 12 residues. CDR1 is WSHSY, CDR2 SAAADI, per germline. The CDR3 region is CASSGGTYEQYF. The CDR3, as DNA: TGCGCCAGCAGTGGCGGAACCTACGAGCAGTACTTC.

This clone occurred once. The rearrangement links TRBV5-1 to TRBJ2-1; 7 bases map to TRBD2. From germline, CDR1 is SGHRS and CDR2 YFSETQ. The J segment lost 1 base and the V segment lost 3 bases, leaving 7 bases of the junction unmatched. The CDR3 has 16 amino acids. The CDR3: CASSSSLAPSYNEQFF. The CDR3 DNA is TGCGCCAGCAGCTCCTCACTAGCGCCTTCCTACAATGAGCAGTTCTTC.

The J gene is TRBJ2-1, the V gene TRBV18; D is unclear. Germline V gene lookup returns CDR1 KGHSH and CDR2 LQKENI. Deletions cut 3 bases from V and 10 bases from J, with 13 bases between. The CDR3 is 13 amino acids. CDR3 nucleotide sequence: TGTGCCAGCTCACCCCGACTCGTCAAGGAGCAGTTCTTC. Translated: CASSPRLVKEQFF. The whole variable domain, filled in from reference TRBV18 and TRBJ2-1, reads NAGVMQNPRHLVRRRGQEARLRCSPMKGHSHVYWYRQLPEEGLKFMVYLQKENIIDESGMPKERFSAEFPKEGPSILRIQQVVRGDSAAYFCASSPRLVKEQFFGPGTRLTVL.

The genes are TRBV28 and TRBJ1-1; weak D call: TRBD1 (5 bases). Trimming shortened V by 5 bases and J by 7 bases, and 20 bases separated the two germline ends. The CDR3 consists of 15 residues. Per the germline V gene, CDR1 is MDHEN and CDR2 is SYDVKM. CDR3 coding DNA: TGTGCCAGCAGTATTCCCGGGACTGACTTAATTGAAGCTTTCTTT. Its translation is CASSIPGTDLIEAFF.

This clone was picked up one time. The CDR3, as DNA: TGTGCCAGCAGCCCAAGGCGGGAGTGGGTCTACGAGCAGTACTTC. Protein: CASSPRREWVYEQYF. This chain joins TRBV11-3 and TRBJ2-5, with 7 bases fitting TRBD2. TRBJ2-7 matches the DNA end more closely, so the J call is doubtful. The CDR3 loop spans 15 amino acids. CDR1 SGHNT and CDR2 YENEEA come from the germline V gene.

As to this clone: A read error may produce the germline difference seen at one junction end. CDR3 region: CASSLERGQGPSHEQYF. CDR3 in DNA: TGTGCCAGCAGCTTAGAGCGGGGACAGGGACCCTCCCACGAGCAGTACTTC. The rearrangement links TRBV7-8 to TRBJ2-7, with TRBD1 identical over 9 bases. Per germline, CDR1 SGHVS and CDR2 FQNEAQ. The CDR3 consists of 17 residues.